Below, one T cell receptor (beta chain) is given with its context. Its matching antigen is unknown. The record originates from a study of shared clonotypes between healthy human individuals. Study observations and caveats: The study found about 5.1% of naive CD4 clonotypes shared across a handful of donors. Among donors, clonotype sharing was expected to be affected by sequencing depth.

Several immunoSEQ plates held equal portions of the genomic DNA taken from each subset. Profiled with immunoSEQ multiplex PCR; TCRdb holds only in-frame clones, not every one. The sample lists just over 2,000,000 clones; roughly 95% were seen once. V lost 7 bases and J lost 3, with 17 bases in between. The CDR3 sequence is 15 residues long. The germline V gene has CDR1 SGHNT and CDR2 YYREEE (reference sequence). The J gene is TRBJ1-5, the V gene TRBV5-4; D is ambiguous. Source material: naive CD4+ T cells sorted from blood. Sample subset: CD45RA+ positively selected. The clonotype comes from a young man in good health. The CDR3 loop reads CASPLGGRDNQPQHF. The CDR3, as DNA: TGTGCCAGCCCCTTGGGCGGGAGGGACAATCAGCCCCAGCATTTT.